This TCR beta chain was captured in a study of regulatory T cells in long-lasting Graves disease. The CDR3 covers 15 residues. J gave up 9 bases and V 2 bases, and 5 bases lay outside the gene matches. Germline V lookup: CDR1 ENHRY, CDR2 SYGVKD. Building of the TCR beta libraries involved iRepertoire HTBI primers and Arm-PCR of CDR3 regions. TCRdb independently ran MiXCR on the multiplex PCR reads; one entry per CDR3 protein. This sample carries some 340,000 distinct CDR3 sequences, 23% of them seen once, and the ten largest clones take 25% to 35%. This clonotype showed up many times. Sample time point: persistent/refractory GD, antithyroid drugs over 5 years with positive TRAb. Researchers made the TCR library from RNA that was extracted from PBMCs.

This sequence was found in a woman aged 40 to 50 with Graves disease. This chain links TRBV10-3 with TRBJ1-6, with TRBD1 matching 9 bases. Sequenced here: peripheral blood mononuclear cells (PBMCs), sampled when the disease was refractory, from a patient treated with antithyroid drugs. The DNA for the CDR3 is TGTGCCATCAGTGAGCGATCGGGACAGGGTTCACCCCTCCACTTT. Translating it yields CAISERSGQGSPLHF.